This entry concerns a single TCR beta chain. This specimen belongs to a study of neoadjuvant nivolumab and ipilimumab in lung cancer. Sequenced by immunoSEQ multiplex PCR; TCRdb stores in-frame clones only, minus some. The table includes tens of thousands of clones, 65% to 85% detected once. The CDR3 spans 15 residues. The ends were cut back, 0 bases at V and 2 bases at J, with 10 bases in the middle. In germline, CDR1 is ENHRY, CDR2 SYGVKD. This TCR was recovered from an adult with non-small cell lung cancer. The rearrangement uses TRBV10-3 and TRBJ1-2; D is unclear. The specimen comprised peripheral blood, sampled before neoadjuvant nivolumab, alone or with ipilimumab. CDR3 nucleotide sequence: TGTGCCATCAGTGAGTCGGGCCAGTTAAACTATGGCTACACCTTC. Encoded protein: CAISESGQLNYGYTF.